Shown below are 21 T cell receptor beta chains from a single sample sequenced in a study. A single record per CDR3 protein comes from TCRdb applying MiXCR to the 5' RACE reads. The sample has roughly 8,100 distinct CDR3 sequences, 52% seen once. The sample was memory CD4+ T cells sorted from a lymph node. As to subset: memory CD4+ T cells, CD4+CD45RO+CD25-. Receptor source: a female donor with breast cancer.

The rearrangement joins TRBV7-9 to TRBJ2-5; no clear D gene. The germline V gene encodes CDR1 SEHNR and CDR2 FQNEAQ (reference sequence). Trimming cost V 2 bases and J 1 base, with 17 bases left between them. CDR3 length: 17 residues. The CDR3 here is CASSLIFVHGIQETQYF. The CDR3 DNA follows: TGTGCCAGCAGCTTAATTTTCGTGCACGGAATCCAAGAGACCCAGTACTTC.

By proportion, this clonotype is medium-sized. This chain connects TRBV29-1 to TRBJ2-6; D not resolved. Trimming pared 7 bases from V and 0 bases from J, leaving 10 bases between. Germline V gene lookup returns CDR1 SQVTM and CDR2 ANQGSEA. This CDR3 comprises 14 residues. The CDR3 protein is CSASESSGANVLTF. DNA of the CDR3: TGCAGCGCATCAGAGAGCTCTGGGGCCAACGTCCTGACTTTC.

This clonotype appeared a few times. The chain recombines TRBV6-6 with TRBJ1-1; D gene uncertain. CDR3 length equals 15 residues. Trimming left V 6 bases short and J 1 base short, with 15 bases between. The germline V gene encodes CDR1 MNHNY and CDR2 SVGAGI (reference sequence). The CDR3 nucleotides are TGTGCCAGCAGCCGATTAGGCACTAAGAACACTGAAGCTTTCTTT. Its protein product is CASSRLGTKNTEAFF.

This clonotype turned up a few times. CDR3 nucleotide sequence: TGTGCCAGCTCTTCCGGGCCTGACAATGAGCAGTTCTTC. It encodes CASSSGPDNEQFF. The chain is built from TRBV18 and TRBJ2-1; the D is unclear. Trimming shortened V by 6 bases and J by 5 bases, and 11 bases separated the two germline ends. The V gene's germline CDR1 is KGHSH and CDR2 LQKENI. This CDR3 has 13 amino acids. The full variable domain, in which reference TRBV18 and TRBJ2-1 provide the parts outside the CDR3, is NAGVMQNPRHLVRRRGQEARLRCSPMKGHSHVYWYRQLPEEGLKFMVYLQKENIIDESGMPKERFSAEFPKEGPSILRIQQVVRGDSAAYFCASSSGPDNEQFFGPGTRLTVL.

This chain joins TRBV7-2 and TRBJ2-3; 15 positions match TRBD2. Per the germline V gene, CDR1 is SGHTA and CDR2 is FQGNSA. Unmatched junction bases numbered 8, after V lost 5 bases and J lost 2 bases. The CDR3 is 18 residues long. This CDR3 is CASSPRTSGRELTDTQYF. CDR3 nucleotides: TGTGCCAGCAGCCCCCGGACTAGCGGGAGGGAACTCACAGATACGCAGTATTTT.

The genes are TRBV6-1 and TRBJ1-5; D gene uncertain. Trimming left V 8 bases short and J 9 bases short, with 17 bases between. The CDR3 runs to 13 residues. Germline-derived CDR1 and CDR2 are MNHNS and SASEGT. The CDR3 sequence: CASDDRLAWPQHF. CDR3 sequence (DNA): TGTGCCAGCGATGACCGGCTTGCCTGGCCCCAGCATTTT.

The chain links TRBV4-2 to TRBJ2-6, with TRBD1 matching over 8 bases. Trimming at V came to 3 bases and at J to 0 bases, leaving 4 bases not matched to a gene. The CDR3 is 17 residues long. CDR1 and CDR2 (germline): LGHNA, YNFKEQ. The CDR3 nucleotides read TGTGCCAGCAGCCAGGACAGGGTTTACTCTGGGGCCAACGTCCTGACTTTC. This codes for CASSQDRVYSGANVLTF.

This chain connects TRBV5-1 to TRBJ1-1; TRBD1 agrees at 8 bases. V dropped 1 base and J dropped 3; count of bases not matched to a gene: 2. The CDR3 is made up of 14 amino acids. Germline CDR1 reads SGHRS; CDR2 reads YFSETQ. The CDR3 reads CASSLQGADTEAFF. The CDR3 DNA reads TGCGCCAGCAGCTTGCAGGGGGCGGACACTGAAGCTTTCTTT.

This chain joins TRBV3-1 and TRBJ2-3; tentatively, D is TRBD2 (6 bases). Germline CDR1 reads LGHDT; CDR2 reads YNNKEL (reference sequence). The CDR3 covers 16 residues. The germline V and J ends were trimmed by 4 bases and 2 bases, with 16 bases remaining between them. In nucleotides, the CDR3 is TGTGCCAGCAGCCGAGGCTTGGGACTGAACACAGATACGCAGTATTTT. It encodes CASSRGLGLNTDTQYF.

This sequence joins TRBV7-2 and TRBJ2-5; 7 nucleotides agree with TRBD1. The length of the CDR3 is 13 residues. V shed 5 bases, J shed 4 bases, and the junction held 4 bases outside the gene matches. Germline V lookup: CDR1 SGHTA, CDR2 FQGNSA. In DNA, the CDR3 is TGTGCCAGCAGCCGCAACAGGGGAGAGACCCAGTACTTC. It yields the protein CASSRNRGETQYF.

This clonotype was counted between two and nine times. The chain is built from TRBV5-5 and TRBJ2-7, with 10 positions matching TRBD2. Trimming cost V 4 bases and J 2 bases; bases outside gene matches: 6. Germline CDR1 SGHKS, CDR2 YYEKEE (reference sequence). CDR3 length: 15 amino acids. Here the CDR3 reads CASSGGLAPTYEQYV. The CDR3 bases are TGTGCCAGCAGCGGGGGACTAGCGCCTACCTACGAGCAGTACGTC.

This chain joins TRBV5-1 and TRBJ2-5; the D gene is possibly TRBD1 (5 bases). Germline values: CDR1 SGHRS, CDR2 YFSETQ. The V and J ends lost 4 bases and 0 bases respectively, with 10 bases between them. CDR3 length: 14 amino acids. CDR3 amino acids: CASSQAGYQETQYF. The CDR3 DNA reads as TGCGCCAGCAGCCAAGCAGGGTACCAAGAGACCCAGTACTTC.

This clonotype appeared a few times. The chain employs TRBV28 and TRBJ1-2; D not certain. The CDR3 loop spans 13 amino acids. V shed 4 bases and J shed 0 bases, with 6 bases lying between them. The germline CDR1 and CDR2 sequences are MDHEN and SYDVKM. CDR3 loop: CASSWAANYGYTF. CDR3 DNA sequence: TGTGCCAGCAGTTGGGCCGCTAACTATGGCTACACCTTC.

This clonotype turned up a few times. A much bigger clone sits one base away, suggesting this may be a read error. The CDR3 end shows no conserved phenylalanine or tryptophan, and so a read error is likely. The rearrangement joins TRBV29-1 to TRBJ2-5; D remains unclear. Germline loops: CDR1 SQVTM, CDR2 ANQGSEA. The CDR3 is 13 amino acids. Trimming cost V 3 bases and J 0 bases, with 8 bases left between them. The CDR3 bases are TGCAGCGTTGACACAGCTAACCAAGAGACCCAGTACTGC. It encodes CSVDTANQETQYC.

The chain has TRBV27 and TRBJ2-5, with a possible D match to TRBD2 (6 bases). Germline CDR1 reads MNHEY; CDR2 reads SMNVEV (reference sequence). CDR3 length: 15 residues. V was cut by 2 bases and J by 4 bases, with 14 bases left in between. The CDR3 DNA is TGTGCCAGCAGTTTAGGTGGGAGGCCAAGAGAGACCCAGTACTTC. This codes for CASSLGGRPRETQYF.

V is TRBV20-1 and J is TRBJ2-1, with TRBD2 matching over 14 bases. J lost 0 bases, V lost 0 bases, and 10 bases had no gene match. The CDR3 loop spans 20 amino acids. CDR1 is DFQATT and CDR2 is SNEGSKA in the germline V gene (reference sequence). CDR3 DNA sequence: TGCAGTGCTAGAGAGGGGGGGGGACTAGCGGGAGTTGGCTCCTACAATGAGCAGTTCTTC. This codes for CSAREGGGLAGVGSYNEQFF.

The chain is built from TRBV20-1 and TRBJ1-5; 8 bases fit TRBD1. There are 12 residues in the CDR3. CDR1 and CDR2 (germline): DFQATT, SNEGSKA (reference sequence). V lost 7 bases and J lost 5; bases outside the gene matches: 4. The CDR3 loop reads CSVSQGDQPQHF. The CDR3 DNA reads as TGCAGTGTCTCACAGGGGGATCAGCCCCAGCATTTT.

The chain is built from TRBV20-1 and TRBJ2-1, with 8 bases matching TRBD1. The CDR3 extends over 13 amino acids. The germline gives CDR1 DFQATT, CDR2 SNEGSKA (reference sequence). The ends lost 5 bases at V and 8 bases at J; junction bases unmatched: 8. For the CDR3, the DNA is TGCAGTGCTCACGACAGGGGTGGGCATGAGCAGTTCTTC. Its translation: CSAHDRGGHEQFF.

The chain uses TRBV12-3 or TRBV12-4 and TRBJ2-7; the D call may be TRBD1 or TRBD2 (5 bases each). Deletions cut 5 bases from V and 1 base from J, with 15 bases between. This CDR3 has 15 residues. In DNA form, the CDR3 reads TGTGCCAGCAGTCGGGACGGCCCAGTTTCCTACGAGCAGTACTTC. Translating it yields CASSRDGPVSYEQYF.

For the CDR3, the DNA is TGCGCCAGCAGCCAAGGGACAGGCACAGATACGCAGTATTTT. This codes for CASSQGTGTDTQYF. V gene TRBV4-1 combines with J gene TRBJ2-3; D might be TRBD1 (6 bases). There are 14 residues in the CDR3. Germline V CDR1 and CDR2: MGHRA, YSYEKL. Deletions cut 1 base from V and 1 base from J, with 6 bases between.

As for this clonotype: The final CDR3 position lacks the conserved phenylalanine or tryptophan, pointing to a likely read error. The V and J genes are TRBV6-2 or TRBV6-3 and TRBJ2-3, with TRBD2 identical over 14 bases. The germline V gene encodes CDR1 MNHEY and CDR2 SVGEGT. The CDR3 extends over 17 amino acids. Losses at the gene ends were 6 bases for V and 3 bases for J; bases not matched to a gene: 8. The chain's CDR3 is CASSLTSGRAATDTQYL. DNA for the CDR3: TGTGCCAGCAGCCTGACTAGCGGGAGGGCTGCAACAGATACGCAGTATCTT.